Listed here are 6 T cell receptor beta chains from one sample, sequenced in a study of T cells in Graves' hyperthyroidism and ophthalmopathy. The TCR beta CDR3 regions underwent amplification using RNA transcripts as the source. Carried out on the TCR CDR3, a first-round RT-PCR used the HTBI primer set. TCRdb independently ran MiXCR on the multiplex PCR reads; one entry per CDR3 protein. In the table there are roughly 350,000 distinct CDR3 sequences, around 15% of which are singletons. The sample taken for sequencing was blood. The receptors here all came from a woman in her thirties or forties with Graves' ophthalmopathy.

This clonotype was seen more than once but under ten times. The J gene is TRBJ1-3, the V gene TRBV7-9, with D perhaps TRBD1 (6 bases). The germline CDR1 and CDR2 sequences are SEHNR and FQNEAQ (reference sequence). V shed 3 bases and J shed 0 bases, with 12 bases lying between them. The CDR3 runs to 16 residues. CDR3 coding DNA: TGTGCCAGCAGCTTCGACAGGAGCCTCTCTGGAAACACCATATATTTT. Translated, it gives CASSFDRSLSGNTIYF.

This clonotype occurred many times. The rearrangement links TRBV7-9 to TRBJ2-1; D unresolved. Trimming left V 6 bases short and J 4 bases short, with 19 bases between. This CDR3 contains 16 residues. Germline CDR1 reads SEHNR; CDR2 reads FQNEAQ (reference sequence). The CDR3 bases are TGTGCCAGCAGTCCCCCACGCCAGCGCTCATACAATGAGCAGTTCTTC. It is translated as CASSPPRQRSYNEQFF.

This clonotype was detected only a few times. This chain joins TRBV20-1 and TRBJ2-7; D is undetermined. V was shortened by 3 bases and J by 2 bases, with 8 bases between the two germline ends. This CDR3 region has 12 residues. Germline loops: CDR1 DFQATT, CDR2 SNEGSKA (reference sequence). For the CDR3, the DNA is TGCAGTGCTAGTGGCGGCACCTACGAGCAGTACTTC. Translating gives CSASGGTYEQYF.

The chain is built from TRBV13 and TRBJ2-4, with 8 nucleotides matching TRBD2. Germline-derived CDR1 and CDR2 are PRHDT and FYEKMQ (reference sequence). The CDR3 runs to 18 residues. The junction had 14 bases not matched to a gene; V was cut back by 1 base and J by 6 bases. The CDR3 DNA is TGTGCCAGCAGCTTAGCTAGCGGGCCCGGCGGGGGTAGAAACATTCAGTACTTC. This codes for CASSLASGPGGGRNIQYF.

This clonotype was seen many times. V and J are TRBV12-3 or TRBV12-4 and TRBJ1-2, with no clear D. The V and J ends lost 11 bases and 3 bases respectively, with 16 bases between them. The CDR3 loop spans 13 amino acids. The CDR3 bases are TGTGCCGTTTGGCCAGGCCTCGACTATGGCTACACCTTC. It translates to CAVWPGLDYGYTF.

The gene calls are TRBV27 and TRBJ2-7; the match to TRBD1 covers 7 bases. The germline gives CDR1 MNHEY, CDR2 SMNVEV (reference sequence). The CDR3 has 16 amino acids. Trimming at V came to 5 bases and at J to 3 bases, leaving 13 bases not matched to a gene. CDR3 amino acids: CASSPLRGPNYYEQYF. CDR3 in DNA: TGTGCCAGCAGTCCCCTAAGGGGGCCTAACTACTACGAGCAGTACTTC.